Listed here are 24 T cell receptor beta chains from one sample, sequenced in a study of CD8+CD57+ T cells in acquired aplastic anemia. Genomic DNA, serving as template, underwent TCR beta VDJ and CDR3 profiling. TCRdb processed the reads anew with MiXCR; each CDR3 protein has one entry. Among about 40,000 distinct CDR3 sequences listed, roughly two thirds were seen once. The authors sequenced patients whose flow cytometry had shown CD8+CD57+ cell expansion. The sequenced material came from sorted CD4+, CD8+, or CD8+CD57+ T cells (not recorded which) from PBMCs. These receptors came from a human donor with aplastic anemia.

In this sample, this clonotype turned up many times. This chain joins TRBV7-9 and TRBJ2-7; D is unresolved. The CDR3 totals 11 residues. Trimming stripped 3 bases from V and 6 bases from J, with 6 bases between. The germline CDR1 and CDR2 sequences are SEHNR and FQNEAQ (reference sequence). The DNA of the CDR3 is TGTGCCAGCAGCTTCGCCGGCGAGCAGTACTTC. Amino acid sequence: CASSFAGEQYF.

This rearrangement joins TRBV27 to TRBJ2-3; the D gene is possibly TRBD1 (5 bases). Trimming removed 7 bases at V and 8 bases at J, with 13 bases between. The CDR3 runs 12 residues. The germline CDR1 and CDR2 sequences are MNHEY and SMNVEV (reference sequence). The CDR3 DNA reads as TGTGCCAGCACCGAGAGAAGGGGTACGCAGTATTTT. Its translation: CASTERRGTQYF.

V gene TRBV7-9 combines with J gene TRBJ2-5, with D perhaps given as TRBD1 or TRBD2 (5 bases each). Germline loops: CDR1 SEHNR, CDR2 FQNEAQ (reference sequence). The CDR3 is made up of 12 amino acids. V was trimmed by 3 bases and J by 4 bases, leaving 6 bases between them. The CDR3 nucleotides read TGTGCCAGCAGCTTGGGGACAGAGACCCAGTACTTC. Encoded protein: CASSLGTETQYF.

In its sample, this clonotype was seen once. The chain is built from TRBV15 and TRBJ1-2; unclear D gene. Trimming stripped 5 bases from V and 3 bases from J, with 13 bases between. The length of the CDR3 is 14 residues. CDR1 is LNHNV, CDR2 YYDKDF, per germline (reference sequence). CDR3 loop: CATSPPRAYYGYTF. CDR3 nucleotide sequence: TGTGCCACCAGCCCTCCAAGGGCGTACTATGGCTACACCTTC.

V usage is TRBV7-9 and J usage is TRBJ1-2, with D maybe TRBD1 (6 bases). Trimming pared 5 bases from V and 5 bases from J, leaving 18 bases between. The germline V gene encodes CDR1 SEHNR and CDR2 FQNEAQ (reference sequence). This CDR3 has 15 residues. The CDR3 loop is CASSPGPGGSYGYTF. The CDR3 nucleotides read TGTGCCAGCAGCCCTGGGCCCGGGGGCTCGTATGGCTACACCTTC.

The rearrangement uses TRBV7-6 and TRBJ1-1; 8 bases map to TRBD1. The CDR3 has 14 residues. Germline V gene lookup returns CDR1 SGHVS and CDR2 FNYEAQ. With 3 bases clipped from V and 1 base from J, the junction kept 1 base outside the gene matches. In nucleotides, the CDR3 is TGTGCCAGCAGCTTCGACAGGGGGAACACTGAAGCTTTCTTT. Amino acid sequence: CASSFDRGNTEAFF.

There are a few counts of this clonotype. This may come from a read error, since a much larger clone is one base off. The rearrangement joins TRBV9 to TRBJ1-1; D is undetermined. Germline assignment: CDR1 SGDLS and CDR2 YYNGEE. The CDR3 has 14 amino acids. The CDR3 DNA reads TGTGCCAGCACCCACGGAGATATGAACACTGGAGCTTTCTTT. Translating gives CASTHGDMNTGAFF.

This clonotype appeared many times. This chain joins TRBV9 and TRBJ1-2, with D uncertain. The germline V gene has CDR1 SGDLS and CDR2 YYNGEE. Trimming stripped 0 bases from V and 4 bases from J, with 10 bases between. CDR3 length equals 14 residues. The CDR3 DNA follows: TGTGCCAGCAGCGTAGTTGGGGAGGGCTATGGCTACACCTTC. Translation gives CASSVVGEGYGYTF.

This chain connects TRBV2 to TRBJ1-3; D is uncertain. CDR3 length: 14 amino acids. Deletions cut 8 bases from V and 0 bases from J, with 11 bases between. Germline lookup yields CDR1 SNHLY and CDR2 FYNNEI. CDR3 DNA: TGTGCCAGCGGTCGCGAGTTCTCTGGAAACACCATATATTTT. Translated, it gives CASGREFSGNTIYF.

This clonotype is medium-sized. The chain uses TRBV10-3 and TRBJ2-3; no reliable D call. The CDR3 is 12 amino acids. V shed 3 bases and J shed 6 bases, with 7 bases lying between them. Germline V CDR1 and CDR2: ENHRY, SYGVKD. The CDR3 here is CAISDELDTQYF. In DNA, the CDR3 is TGTGCCATCAGTGATGAGCTGGATACGCAGTATTTT.

The V gene is TRBV10-3, the J gene TRBJ1-2; TRBD1 matches 10 bases. Germline V gene data show CDR1 as ENHRY and CDR2 as SYGVKD. This CDR3 has 15 residues. The ends lost 4 bases at V and 2 bases at J; junction bases unmatched: 4. Here the CDR3 reads CAISVGTGENYGYTF. CDR3 bases: TGTGCCATCAGTGTAGGGACAGGGGAAAACTATGGCTACACCTTC.

In this sample, this clonotype turned up many times. This sequence joins TRBV20-1 and TRBJ1-4, with unresolved D. The CDR3 contains 14 residues. V was shortened by 1 base and J by 4 bases, with 10 bases between the two germline ends. Germline V lookup: CDR1 DFQATT, CDR2 SNEGSKA (reference sequence). The CDR3 spells CSARATTYNEKLFF. Here the CDR3 DNA reads TGCAGTGCTAGAGCAACGACCTATAATGAAAAACTGTTTTTT.

This clonotype was seen a handful of times. A clone one base away is much larger, so this may be a read error. V is TRBV4-1 and J is TRBJ1-5, with D possibly matching TRBD1 (6 bases). CDR3 length: 15 residues. The V gene's germline CDR1 is MGHRA and CDR2 YSYEKL. CDR3 DNA sequence: TGCGTCAGCAGCCAAGAGGGGGGAAGGGGTCAGCCCCAGCATTTT. It specifies CVSSQEGGRGQPQHF.

This clonotype has just a few counts. V is TRBV27 and J is TRBJ2-7; TRBD1 aligns across 7 bases. The CDR3 covers 14 residues. The germline V gene encodes CDR1 MNHEY and CDR2 SMNVEV (reference sequence). Trimming removed 3 bases from V and 5 bases from J; junction bases left unmatched: 7. The CDR3 sequence: CASSLKQGSHEQYF. The CDR3 DNA follows: TGTGCCAGCAGTTTGAAACAGGGGTCCCACGAGCAGTACTTC.

As DNA, the CDR3 is TGTGCCAGCAGCCCCCGGGACAGGGGTAATTCACCCCTCCACTTT. Its translation: CASSPRDRGNSPLHF. The chain is built from TRBV7-8 and TRBJ1-6; 10 bases agree with TRBD1. The germline V gene has CDR1 SGHVS and CDR2 FQNEAQ. This CDR3 region has 15 residues. The ends lost 5 bases at V and 6 bases at J; junction bases unmatched: 4.

The gene calls are TRBV6-2 or TRBV6-3 and TRBJ1-5; D gene uncertain. The germline V and J ends were trimmed by 8 bases and 0 bases, with 11 bases remaining between them. The CDR3 runs 14 residues. Germline V gene data show CDR1 as MNHEY and CDR2 as SVGEGT. The CDR3 bases are TGTGCCAGCGGAGGTGCATATAGCAATCAGCCCCAGCATTTT. As protein: CASGGAYSNQPQHF.

The chain has TRBV4-1 and TRBJ1-5; 9 bases agree with TRBD1. The germline V gene has CDR1 MGHRA and CDR2 YSYEKL. The V segment lost 0 bases and the J segment 4 bases; nucleotides outside the gene matches: 4. The CDR3 consists of 16 residues. In DNA form, the CDR3 reads TGCGCCAGCAGCCAAGATGGGACAGGGAATAATCAGCCCCAGCATTTT. Translating it yields CASSQDGTGNNQPQHF.

The J gene is TRBJ2-7, the V gene TRBV20-1; D gene uncertain. Germline lookup yields CDR1 DFQATT and CDR2 SNEGSKA (reference sequence). The CDR3 totals 10 residues. The germline V and J ends were trimmed by 5 bases and 4 bases, with 6 bases remaining between them. The CDR3 bases are TGCAGTGCTTTTGATTACGAGCAGTACTTC. Amino acids: CSAFDYEQYF.

Many counts were recorded for this clonotype. The rearrangement joins TRBV15 to TRBJ2-5; 11 bases are shared with TRBD2. V lost 1 base, J lost 5 bases, and 0 bases stayed unmatched. Germline values: CDR1 LNHNV, CDR2 YYDKDF (reference sequence). The CDR3 loop spans 14 amino acids. CDR3 amino acids: CATSRVAGGETQYF. CDR3 nucleotides: TGTGCCACCAGCAGAGTAGCGGGGGGGGAGACCCAGTACTTC.

This clonotype was detected ten times or more. This chain connects TRBV7-9 to TRBJ1-4; D gene uncertain. This CDR3 region has 15 residues. V was shortened by 4 bases and J by 2 bases, with 11 bases between the two germline ends. Germline CDR1 SEHNR, CDR2 FQNEAQ (reference sequence). This CDR3 is CASSSLGSTNEKLFF. The CDR3 DNA reads TGTGCCAGCAGCTCCTTAGGGTCCACTAATGAAAAACTGTTTTTT.

This rearrangement joins TRBV2 to TRBJ2-7, with 8 bases identical to TRBD2. This CDR3 contains 15 residues. Germline V gene sequence: CDR1 SNHLY, CDR2 FYNNEI. Losses at the gene ends were 4 bases for V and 6 bases for J; bases not matched to a gene: 11. This CDR3 is CASSATAGTRGEQYF. DNA for the CDR3: TGTGCCAGCAGTGCCACTGCCGGGACTAGGGGCGAGCAGTACTTC.

This clonotype occurred many times. The chain is built from TRBV28 and TRBJ2-1, with 8 bases matching TRBD2. Germline CDR1 is MDHEN and CDR2 is SYDVKM. V shed 10 bases and J 8 bases; nucleotides not matched to a gene: 4. The CDR3 sequence is 11 residues long. The CDR3 region is CATGGGDEQFF. For the CDR3, the DNA is TGTGCCACCGGGGGGGGGGATGAGCAGTTCTTC.

The CDR3 DNA sequence: TGCAGTGCTAGAGAAAAGGTTGGACGGGGGGATACGCAGTATTTT. It codes for CSAREKVGRGDTQYF. The chain recombines TRBV20-1 with TRBJ2-3; D is possibly TRBD2 (6 bases). The V end lost 0 bases, the J end lost 6 bases, and 16 bases lay between the germline ends. The CDR3 sequence is 15 residues long. Germline V lookup: CDR1 DFQATT, CDR2 SNEGSKA (reference sequence).

Note on this clonotype: Without the conserved terminal phenylalanine or tryptophan, this CDR3 likely stems from a read error. Because the CDR3's place on the DNA is in doubt, the DNA is left out and the CDR3 is given as listed by TCRdb. The V gene is TRBV7-9, the J gene TRBJ1-6; the DNA was not used to check the table's D call, TRBD1. Per the germline V gene, CDR1 is SEHNR and CDR2 is FQNEAQ (reference sequence). The CDR3 adds up to 8 amino acids, both ends counted. CDR3 region: CASSAQGR.